Each of the 13 T cell receptor beta chains below was sequenced from the same sample in a study of beta chain features in type 1 diabetes. Of the isolated RNA, all was reverse transcribed, and so the sequenced material was expressed TCRB transcripts. Generated by immunoSEQ multiplex PCR, the TCRdb table keeps only in-frame clones and is missing some. Of a few hundred thousand clones listed, 25% to 30% are singletons. Sample: central memory CD4+ T cells from blood. These receptors originate from a man aged 25 to 45 in good health.

This chain joins TRBV5-1 and TRBJ2-5, with D uncertain. Germline CDR1 is SGHRS and CDR2 is YFSETQ. The length of the CDR3 is 13 residues. V was pared by 0 bases and J by 5 bases, with 8 bases between. CDR3 DNA: TGCGCCAGCAGCTTGGGAACTGGCGAGACCCAGTACTTC. Its protein is CASSLGTGETQYF.

A few counts support this clone. This chain links TRBV18 with TRBJ1-3; possible D gene TRBD1, 6 bases. CDR1 and CDR2 from the germline V gene are KGHSH and LQKENI. The CDR3 is made up of 19 amino acids. V lost 1 base and J 3 bases, leaving 22 bases between the germline ends. In DNA form, the CDR3 reads TGTGCCAGCTCACCACGAGCCGGGACACCAGTTTCGTTTGGAAACACCATATATTTT. This gives the protein CASSPRAGTPVSFGNTIYF.

This clone appeared a few times. V usage is TRBV2 and J usage is TRBJ2-5; D is undetermined. CDR3 size: 10 residues. The V end was cut by 3 bases, the J end by 11 bases, with 7 bases between. Germline V gene sequence: CDR1 SNHLY, CDR2 FYNNEI. CDR3 amino acids: CASSDPRQYF. CDR3 bases: TGTGCCAGCAGTGACCCGAGACAGTACTTC. The variable domain in full, with the rest retrieved from reference TRBV2 and TRBJ2-5, is EPEVTQTPSHQVTQMGQEVILRCVPISNHLYFYWYRQILGQKVEFLVSFYNNEISEKSEIFDDQFSVERPDGSNFTLKIRSTKLEDSAMYFCASSDPRQYFGPGTRLLVL.

This clone occurred many times. This sequence joins TRBV19 and TRBJ2-1; 8 bases line up with TRBD2. The CDR3 contains 15 residues. J lost 2 bases, V lost 5 bases, and 5 bases had no gene match. In germline, CDR1 is LNHDA, CDR2 SQIVND (reference sequence). Here the CDR3 reads CASSSSGGPYNEQFF. CDR3 bases: TGTGCCAGTAGTTCTTCGGGAGGGCCCTACAATGAGCAGTTCTTC.

This clone occurred a few times. The CDR3 spells CASSELQETQYF. CDR3 nucleotides: TGTGCCAGCAGTGAATTACAAGAGACCCAGTACTTC. The chain recombines TRBV2 with TRBJ2-5; the D is unclear. The CDR3 consists of 12 residues. V was shortened by 2 bases and J by 2 bases, with 3 bases between the two germline ends. Per the germline V gene, CDR1 is SNHLY and CDR2 is FYNNEI.

The CDR3 here is CASSLTRFNGYTF. The CDR3 DNA sequence: TGTGCCAGCAGCTTGACCAGATTTAATGGCTACACCTTC. This sequence joins TRBV7-2 and TRBJ1-2; no reliable D call. CDR1 and CDR2 (germline): SGHTA, FQGNSA. The V gene lost 3 bases and the J gene lost 6 bases, with 11 bases spanning the gap. The CDR3 runs 13 residues.

V gene TRBV27 combines with J gene TRBJ2-3; possibly TRBD1 for D (6 bases). Per the germline V gene, CDR1 is MNHEY and CDR2 is SMNVEV (reference sequence). This CDR3 contains 16 residues. Trimming shortened V by 5 bases and J by 2 bases, and 17 bases separated the two germline ends. In DNA, the CDR3 is TGTGCCAGCAGTCCTATCCGGACGGGACACACAGATACGCAGTATTTT. This translates into CASSPIRTGHTDTQYF.

The table lists this clone with a few counts. The V call is TRBV11-2, the J call TRBJ2-3; D might be TRBD1 (6 bases). Trimming cost V 5 bases and J 6 bases, with 18 bases left between them. CDR3 size: 15 residues. Germline CDR1 reads SGHAT; CDR2 reads FQNNGV. CDR3: CASSTQMGDTDTQYF. The DNA for the CDR3 is TGTGCCAGCAGCACCCAAATGGGGGACACCGATACGCAGTATTTT.

This chain joins TRBV5-1 and TRBJ2-7, with 13 bases that match TRBD2. V dropped 6 bases and J dropped 6; count of bases not matched to a gene: 24. Germline V gives CDR1 SGHRS, CDR2 YFSETQ. The CDR3 runs 20 residues. CDR3: CASNPGGLAGPNPRRAEQYF. The DNA for the CDR3 is TGCGCCAGCAACCCGGGGGGACTAGCGGGACCCAACCCGAGGCGGGCCGAGCAGTACTTC.

This clone was seen more than once but under ten times. This chain links TRBV4-1 with TRBJ1-2, with a tentative D call TRBD1 (5 bases). The CDR3 has 15 amino acids. Trimming pared 3 bases from V and 2 bases from J, leaving 13 bases between. Germline V gives CDR1 MGHRA, CDR2 YSYEKL. The chain's CDR3 is CASSHPGKQNYGYTF. The CDR3 DNA is TGCGCCAGCAGCCACCCAGGGAAACAAAACTATGGCTACACCTTC.

This clone was observed a handful of times. V usage is TRBV7-2 and J usage is TRBJ2-7, with 12 positions matching TRBD1. With 4 bases clipped from V and 6 bases from J, the junction kept 4 bases outside the gene matches. The CDR3 has 14 residues. Per germline, CDR1 SGHTA and CDR2 FQGNSA. The CDR3 DNA reads TGTGCCAGCAGCTCCGGGACAGGGGGCTTCGAGCAGTACTTC. Protein sequence: CASSSGTGGFEQYF.

This clone was counted once. The chain has TRBV28 and TRBJ1-5; a possible D gene is TRBD1 (6 bases). V lost 5 bases and J lost 4, with 15 bases in between. CDR1 is MDHEN and CDR2 is SYDVKM in the germline V gene. This CDR3 is 15 amino acids long. The CDR3 DNA follows: TGTGCCAGCAGTCCCGAGGGGGGCCTTAATCAGCCCCAGCATTTT. Protein sequence: CASSPEGGLNQPQHF.

The chain combines TRBV18 with TRBJ1-1; 7 bases match TRBD1. The CDR3 length is 15 residues. With V trimmed by 5 bases and J by 3 bases, 9 bases remained unmatched. Germline V gene lookup returns CDR1 KGHSH and CDR2 LQKENI. CDR3 residues: CASSDRQGGYTEAFF. The CDR3 bases are TGTGCCAGCTCAGACCGACAGGGAGGGTACACTGAAGCTTTCTTT.